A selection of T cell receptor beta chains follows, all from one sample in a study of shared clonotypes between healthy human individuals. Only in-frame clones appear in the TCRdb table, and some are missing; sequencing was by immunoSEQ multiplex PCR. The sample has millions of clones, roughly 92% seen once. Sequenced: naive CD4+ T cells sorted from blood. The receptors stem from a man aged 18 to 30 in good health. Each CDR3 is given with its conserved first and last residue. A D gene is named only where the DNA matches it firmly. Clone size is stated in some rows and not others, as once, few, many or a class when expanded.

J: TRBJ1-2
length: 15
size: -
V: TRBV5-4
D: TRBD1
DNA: TGTGCCAGCAGCCTGGGGGACAGACCTAACTATGGCTACACCTTC
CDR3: CASSLGDRPNYGYTF

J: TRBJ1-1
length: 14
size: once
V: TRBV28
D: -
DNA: TGTGCCAGCAGGTCAGGGGCTATGAACACTGAAGCTTTCTTT
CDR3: CASRSGAMNTEAFF

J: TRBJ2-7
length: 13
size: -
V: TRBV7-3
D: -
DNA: TGTGCCAGCAGCTTAGAGGGGACGAGCGAGCAGTACTTC
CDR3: CASSLEGTSEQYF

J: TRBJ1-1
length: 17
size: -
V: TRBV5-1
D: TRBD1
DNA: TGCGCCAGCAGCCTACGGACAGGGGGCCGGGGGAACACTGAAGCTTTCTTT
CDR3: CASSLRTGGRGNTEAFF

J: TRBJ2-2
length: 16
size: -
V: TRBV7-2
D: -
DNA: TGTGCCAGCAGCTTATTACGTGGTTCGAACACCGGGGAGCTGTTTTTT
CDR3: CASSLLRGSNTGELFF

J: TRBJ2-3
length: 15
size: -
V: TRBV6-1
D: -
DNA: TGTGCCAGCAGAGGTCCCATGTACAGCACAGATACGCAGTATTTT
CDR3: CASRGPMYSTDTQYF

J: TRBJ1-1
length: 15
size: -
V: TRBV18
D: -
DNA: TGTGCCAGCTCACCACCCGAACCAATGAACACTGAAGCTTTCTTT
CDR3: CASSPPEPMNTEAFF

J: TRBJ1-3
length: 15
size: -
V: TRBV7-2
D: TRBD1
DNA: TGTGCCAGCAGCTTGGACCGGACAGGAGGAAACACCATATATTTT
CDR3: CASSLDRTGGNTIYF

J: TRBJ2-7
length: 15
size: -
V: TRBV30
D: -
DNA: TGTGCCTGGGGGGACGGGGGCGCTCCTCCCTACGAGCAGTACTTC
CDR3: CAWGDGGAPPYEQYF

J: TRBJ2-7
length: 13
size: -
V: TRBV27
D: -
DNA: TGTGCCAGCTCTAAACAAGGGAACTACGAGCAGTACTTC
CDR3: CASSKQGNYEQYF

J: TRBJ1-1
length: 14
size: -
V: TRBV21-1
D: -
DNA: TGTGCCAGCATTAAAAGTTGGGGAAGGACTGAAGCTTTCTTT
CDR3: CASIKSWGRTEAFF

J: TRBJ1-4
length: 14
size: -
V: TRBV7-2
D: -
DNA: TGTGCCAGCAGCTTGCATGCAACTAATGAAAAACTGTTTTTT
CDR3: CASSLHATNEKLFF

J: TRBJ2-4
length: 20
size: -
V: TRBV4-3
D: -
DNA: TGCGCCAGCAGCCAAGTTCGCTCCACGGGACAAGAACTAGCCAAAAACATTCAGTACTTC
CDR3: CASSQVRSTGQELAKNIQYF

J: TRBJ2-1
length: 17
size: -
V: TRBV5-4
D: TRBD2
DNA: TGTGCCAGCACCCGGGCCCAGGCTAGCGGGCTCTACAATGAGCAGTTCTTC
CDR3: CASTRAQASGLYNEQFF

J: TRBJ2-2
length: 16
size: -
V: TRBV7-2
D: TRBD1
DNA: TGTGCCAGCAGCCCGGGACAGGGGGTGGTTGGCGGGGAGCTGTTTTTT
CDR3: CASSPGQGVVGGELFF

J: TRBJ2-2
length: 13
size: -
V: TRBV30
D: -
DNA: TGTGCCTGGAGTGCCAGGGCCCCCGGGGAGCTGTTTTTT
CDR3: CAWSARAPGELFF

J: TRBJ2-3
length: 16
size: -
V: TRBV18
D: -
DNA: TGTGCCAGCTCACCAGGACTTAGCAGGAGCACAGATACGCAGTATTTT
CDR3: CASSPGLSRSTDTQYF

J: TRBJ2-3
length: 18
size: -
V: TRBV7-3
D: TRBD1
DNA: TGTGCCAGCTTCCAACCAGGACAGGCGAACTCAAGCACAGATACGCAGTATTTT
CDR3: CASFQPGQANSSTDTQYF

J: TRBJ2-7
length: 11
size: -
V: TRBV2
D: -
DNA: TGTGCCAGCAGGGGATATAACGAGCAGTACTTC
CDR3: CASRGYNEQYF

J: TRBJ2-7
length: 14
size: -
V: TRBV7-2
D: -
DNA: TGTGCCAGCAGCCCCGGGACGGGACCCTACGAGCAGTACTTC
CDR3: CASSPGTGPYEQYF

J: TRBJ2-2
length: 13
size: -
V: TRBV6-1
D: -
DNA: TGTGGTACGACAGTCCTCAACACCGGGGAGCTGTTTTTT
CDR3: CGTTVLNTGELFF

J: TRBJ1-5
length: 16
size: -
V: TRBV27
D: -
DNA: TGTGCCAGCAGTTCCGCATTTACAGGTAACAATCAGCCCCAGCATTTT
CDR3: CASSSAFTGNNQPQHF

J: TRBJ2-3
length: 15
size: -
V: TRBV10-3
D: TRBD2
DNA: TGTGCCATCAGCCGCCTGCTAGCGGGAAAGGATACGCAGTATTTT
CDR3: CAISRLLAGKDTQYF

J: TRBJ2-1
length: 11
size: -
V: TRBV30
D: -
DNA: TGTGCCTGGAGTCAGTACAATGAGCAGTTCTTC
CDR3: CAWSQYNEQFF

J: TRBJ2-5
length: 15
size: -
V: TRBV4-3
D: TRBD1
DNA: TGCGCCAGCAGCATGGGACAGGTAGAACAAGAGACCCAGTACTTC
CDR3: CASSMGQVEQETQYF

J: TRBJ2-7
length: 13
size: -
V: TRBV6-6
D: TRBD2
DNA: TGTGCCACGGGGTCTAGCGGACTCTACGAGCAGTACTTC
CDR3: CATGSSGLYEQYF

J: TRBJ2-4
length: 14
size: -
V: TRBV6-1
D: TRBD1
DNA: TGTGCCAGCACTGGACAGGGGGCAGTAAACATTCAGTACTTC
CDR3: CASTGQGAVNIQYF

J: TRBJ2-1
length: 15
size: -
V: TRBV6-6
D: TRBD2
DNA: TGTGCCAGCAGACAACTAGCGGGAGCTCGAAATGAGCAGTTCTTC
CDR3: CASRQLAGARNEQFF

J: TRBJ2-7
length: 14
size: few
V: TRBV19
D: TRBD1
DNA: TGTGCCAGTAGTACCCGGGACAGCTCCTACGAGCAGTACTTC
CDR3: CASSTRDSSYEQYF

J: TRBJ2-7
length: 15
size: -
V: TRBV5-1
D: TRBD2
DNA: TGCGCCAGCAGCTTGGGGGCGGGAGACACCTCCGAGCAGTACTTC
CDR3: CASSLGAGDTSEQYF

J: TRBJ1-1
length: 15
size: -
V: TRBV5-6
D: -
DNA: TGTGCCAGCAGCTCCGACTTAAGCGGGGGCACTGAAGCTTTCTTT
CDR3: CASSSDLSGGTEAFF

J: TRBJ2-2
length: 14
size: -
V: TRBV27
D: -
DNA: TGTGCCAGCAGTCGTATCGGGGGGCCCGGGGAGCTGTTTTTT
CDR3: CASSRIGGPGELFF

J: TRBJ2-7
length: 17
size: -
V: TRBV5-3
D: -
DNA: TGTGCCAGAAGCTTGGTTGACAAGGCGATAAGACCCTACGAGCAGTACTTC
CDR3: CARSLVDKAIRPYEQYF

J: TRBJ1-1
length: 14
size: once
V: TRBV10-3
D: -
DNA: TGTGCCATCAGTTCGCAGGTTGGAAACACTGAAGCTTTCTTT
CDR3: CAISSQVGNTEAFF

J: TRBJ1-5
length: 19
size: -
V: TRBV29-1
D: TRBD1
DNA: TGCAGCTCCCAATTGGGGCGGGACAGTGGACAATATAGCAATCAGCCCCAGCATTTT
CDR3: CSSQLGRDSGQYSNQPQHF

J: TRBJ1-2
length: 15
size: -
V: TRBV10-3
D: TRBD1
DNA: TGTGCCATCAGCCCCGGGACAGGGGACAGCTATGGCTACACCTTC
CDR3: CAISPGTGDSYGYTF

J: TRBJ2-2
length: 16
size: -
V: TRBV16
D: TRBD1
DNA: TGTGCCAGCAGCCAATTCCAGGGGGTAAACACCGGGGAGCTGTTTTTT
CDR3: CASSQFQGVNTGELFF

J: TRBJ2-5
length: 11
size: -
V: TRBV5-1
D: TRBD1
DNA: TGCGCCAGCTCTCCTGGGCAGGGGGCACACTTC
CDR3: CASSPGQGAHF

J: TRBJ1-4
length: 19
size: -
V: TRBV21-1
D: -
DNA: -
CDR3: CASSGEEVGQGATNEKLFF

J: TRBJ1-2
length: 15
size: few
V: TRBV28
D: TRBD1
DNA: TGTGCCAGCAGTTCCCCGGGACAGGGGGCCGGTGGCTACACCTTC
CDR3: CASSSPGQGAGGYTF

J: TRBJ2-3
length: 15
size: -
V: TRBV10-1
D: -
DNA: TGCGCCAGCAGTGGGGGAGCAACCCTCCCAGATACGCAGTATTTT
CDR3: CASSGGATLPDTQYF

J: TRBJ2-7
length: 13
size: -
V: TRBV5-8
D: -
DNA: TGTGCCAGCAGCTCCAGGGTCCTCTACGAGCAGTACTTC
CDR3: CASSSRVLYEQYF

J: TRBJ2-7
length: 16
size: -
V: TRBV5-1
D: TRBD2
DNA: TGCGCCAGCAGCTGGGGACTAGCGGGAGGGCCCCACGAGCAGTACTTC
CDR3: CASSWGLAGGPHEQYF

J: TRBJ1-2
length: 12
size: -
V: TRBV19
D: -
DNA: TGTGCCAGTAGTAACTGGGACTCTGGCTACACCTTC
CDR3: CASSNWDSGYTF

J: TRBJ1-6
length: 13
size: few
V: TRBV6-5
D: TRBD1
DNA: TGTGCCAGCGGCCGGGACAGCTTATCACCCCTCCACTTT
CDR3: CASGRDSLSPLHF

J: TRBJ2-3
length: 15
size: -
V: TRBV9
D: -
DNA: TGTGCCAGCAACCCATTCGGGAGCCACACAGATACGCAGTATTTT
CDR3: CASNPFGSHTDTQYF

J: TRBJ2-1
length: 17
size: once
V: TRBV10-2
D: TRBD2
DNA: TGCGCCAGCAGGGGGACTAGCGGGGAGATAGGCTACAATGAGCAGTTCTTC
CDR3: CASRGTSGEIGYNEQFF

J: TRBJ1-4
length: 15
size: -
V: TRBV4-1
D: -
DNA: TGCGCCAGCAGCTTCCGGACAGAAACTAATGAAAAACTGTTTTTT
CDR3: CASSFRTETNEKLFF